This T cell receptor beta chain comes out of a study of Ad26.COV2.S vaccination and SARS-CoV-2 variants. About the research overall: Donor had been placed in the Ad26.COV2.S arm of the COV1001 trial. Once, or twice with 56 days between doses, Ad26.COV2.S was given intramuscularly. Overall study results and limits: Spike-specific TCR breadth in vaccine recipients exceeded that seen in placebo recipients. With respect to non-spike TCR breadth, vaccine and placebo recipients were similar.

Regarding treatment: 15 to 20 received Ad26.COV2.S at low or high dose, single or two shots; about five received placebo; per-sample allocation not given. The investigators took samples on day 63 after the first vaccine or placebo injection. In the case of this clone: The antigen is undetermined.

The table came from immunoSEQ multiplex PCR; TCRdb's copy has only in-frame clones and leaves some out. The table lists about half a million clones, 80% to 90% of them singletons. The source of this sequence is a person between 18 and 65 years old who received the Ad26.COV2.S COVID-19 vaccine or a placebo. The sample here was peripheral blood, taken in a trial of Ad26.COV2.S vaccine versus placebo.

The CDR3 coding sequence is TGTGCCAGCAGTCCTAGCTCTACTCCCTACGAGCAGTACTTC. Protein: CASSPSSTPYEQYF. This chain joins TRBV25-1 and TRBJ2-7; TRBD2 is a possible D gene (5 bases). This CDR3 region has 14 residues. V shed 5 bases and J shed 2 bases, with 13 bases lying between them. Per germline, CDR1 MGHDK and CDR2 SYGVNS.